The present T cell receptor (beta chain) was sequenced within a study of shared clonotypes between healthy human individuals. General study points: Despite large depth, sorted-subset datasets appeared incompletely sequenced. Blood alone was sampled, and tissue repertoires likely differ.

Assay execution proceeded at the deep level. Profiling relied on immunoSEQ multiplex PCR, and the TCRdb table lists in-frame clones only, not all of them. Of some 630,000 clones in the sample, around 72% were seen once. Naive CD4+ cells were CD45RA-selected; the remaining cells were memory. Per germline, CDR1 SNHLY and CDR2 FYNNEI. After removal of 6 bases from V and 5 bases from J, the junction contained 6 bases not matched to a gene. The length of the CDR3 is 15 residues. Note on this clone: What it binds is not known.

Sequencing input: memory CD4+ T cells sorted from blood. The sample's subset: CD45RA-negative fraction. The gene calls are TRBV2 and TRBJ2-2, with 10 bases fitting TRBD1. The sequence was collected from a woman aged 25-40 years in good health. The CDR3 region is CASRRQGARTGELFF. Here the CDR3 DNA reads TGTGCCAGCAGGAGACAGGGGGCGAGGACCGGGGAGCTGTTTTTT.